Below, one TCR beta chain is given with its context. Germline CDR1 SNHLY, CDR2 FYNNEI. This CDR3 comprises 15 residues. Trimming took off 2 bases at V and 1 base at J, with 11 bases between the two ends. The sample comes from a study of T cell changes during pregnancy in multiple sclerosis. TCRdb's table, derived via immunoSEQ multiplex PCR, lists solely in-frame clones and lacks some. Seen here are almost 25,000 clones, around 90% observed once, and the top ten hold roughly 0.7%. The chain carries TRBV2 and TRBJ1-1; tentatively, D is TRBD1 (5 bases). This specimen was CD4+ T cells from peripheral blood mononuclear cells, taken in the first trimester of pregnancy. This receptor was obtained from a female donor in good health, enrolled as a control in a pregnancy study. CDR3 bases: TGTGCCAGCAGTGAACAGGGTCTAAGGAACACTGAAGCTTTCTTT. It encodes CASSEQGLRNTEAFF. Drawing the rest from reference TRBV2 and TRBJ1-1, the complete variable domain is EPEVTQTPSHQVTQMGQEVILRCVPISNHLYFYWYRQILGQKVEFLVSFYNNEISEKSEIFDDQFSVERPDGSNFTLKIRSTKLEDSAMYFCASSEQGLRNTEAFFGQGTRLTVV.